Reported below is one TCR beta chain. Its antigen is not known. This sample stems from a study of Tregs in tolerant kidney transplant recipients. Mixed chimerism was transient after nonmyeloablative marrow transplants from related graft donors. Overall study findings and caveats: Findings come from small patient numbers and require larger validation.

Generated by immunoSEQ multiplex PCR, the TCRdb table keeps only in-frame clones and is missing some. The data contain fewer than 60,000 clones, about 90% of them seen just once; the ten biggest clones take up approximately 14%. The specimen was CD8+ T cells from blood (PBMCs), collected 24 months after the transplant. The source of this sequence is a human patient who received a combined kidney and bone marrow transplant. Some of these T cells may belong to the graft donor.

CDR3 protein: CAGRPGGDYEQYF. CDR3 nucleotides: TGCGCCGGCCGCCCTGGGGGGGACTACGAGCAGTACTTC. The rearrangement uses TRBV10-1 and TRBJ2-7; 7 positions match TRBD2. V dropped 11 bases and J dropped 3; count of bases not matched to a gene: 10. Germline CDR1 reads WNHNN; CDR2 reads SYGVQD (reference sequence). The CDR3 spans 13 residues.